The 9 T cell receptor beta chains listed next were all sequenced from one sample in a study of T-cell reconstitution after alpha-beta-depleted transplantation in children. Library preparation (for TCRbeta) was performed with unique molecular identifiers. TCRdb redid the calling of the PCR reads with MiXCR, one entry per CDR3 protein. The sample shows about 240,000 distinct CDR3 sequences, about 12% of them seen only once. Sequences were derived from PBMCs from the stem cell graft donor, sampled from the stem cell graft. Every receptor here comes from a human donor who donated a stem cell graft to a child with acute lymphoblastic leukemia.

This clonotype was found many times. The CDR3, as DNA: TGTGCCAGCAGTTACTTGCCGGGCCCAAAGAGAGCCAACGTCCTGACTTTC. Its translation is CASSYLPGPKRANVLTF. The chain has TRBV6-5 and TRBJ2-6; D gene uncertain. V was shortened by 1 base and J by 7 bases, with 17 bases between the two germline ends. Looked up from germline, CDR1 is MNHEY and CDR2 is SVGAGI. The CDR3 totals 17 residues.

The table lists this clonotype with many counts. J is TRBJ2-7 and V is TRBV7-2; 8 bases fit TRBD1. Looked up from germline, CDR1 is SGHTA and CDR2 is FQGNSA. The length of the CDR3 is 19 residues. V lost 1 base and J lost 4; bases outside the gene matches: 18. The CDR3 here is CASSLVHNRPGGGRYEQYF. The CDR3 DNA reads as TGTGCCAGCAGCTTAGTGCACAATCGGCCAGGGGGCGGAAGATACGAGCAGTACTTC.

Many counts were recorded for this clonotype. The V gene is TRBV27, the J gene TRBJ2-5; 7 bases line up with TRBD1. The J segment lost 5 bases and the V segment lost 6 bases, leaving 12 bases of the junction unmatched. The V gene's germline CDR1 is MNHEY and CDR2 SMNVEV (reference sequence). The CDR3 loop spans 15 amino acids. The CDR3 DNA sequence: TGTGCCAGCAGGTCCGGGACCTTCAGGGGGGAGACCCAGTACTTC. Amino acid sequence: CASRSGTFRGETQYF.

This clonotype has at least ten counts. CDR3 sequence reads: CASSLVGGGTSTDTQYF. CDR3 nucleotides: TGTGCCAGCAGCTTAGTAGGCGGGGGTACTAGCACAGATACGCAGTATTTT. This chain uses TRBV7-2 with TRBJ2-3, with TRBD2 matching 7 bases. This CDR3 is built from 17 residues. Germline CDR1 reads SGHTA; CDR2 reads FQGNSA. After removal of 1 base from V and 0 bases from J, the junction contained 7 bases not matched to a gene.

The sample holds many counts of this clonotype. The chain links TRBV12-3 or TRBV12-4 to TRBJ2-2; TRBD1 might be the D (5 bases). Trimming left V 0 bases short and J 0 bases short, with 11 bases between. The CDR3 extends over 17 amino acids. The DNA of the CDR3 is TGTGCCAGCAGTTTAGCCCGGGCAGGGTCGAACACCGGGGAGCTGTTTTTT. Translated: CASSLARAGSNTGELFF.

In its sample, this clonotype was seen many times. CDR3 bases: TGTGCCAGCAGTTCCCCGGCAGGGACAGGGGGAGTAGATACGCAGTATTTT. The encoded protein is CASSSPAGTGGVDTQYF. The chain links TRBV7-8 to TRBJ2-3, with 11 bases aligning to TRBD1. The germline gives CDR1 SGHVS, CDR2 FQNEAQ. J was trimmed by 5 bases and V by 6 bases; bases with no gene match: 13. The CDR3 contains 17 residues.

This clonotype was seen a few times. The genes are TRBV7-2 and TRBJ2-3; D is unresolved. V was clipped by 5 bases and J by 0 bases, with 9 bases between them. Germline CDR1 is SGHTA and CDR2 is FQGNSA. This CDR3 is 14 amino acids long. The CDR3 coding sequence is TGTGCCAGCAGCGGATACCTTAGCACAGATACGCAGTATTTT. It specifies CASSGYLSTDTQYF.

As for this clonotype: One end of the junction does not line up with germline, which may come from a read error. V gene TRBV5-1 combines with J gene TRBJ2-7, with TRBD2 as a possible D gene (7 bases). The CDR3 totals 16 residues. Germline CDR1 reads SGHRS; CDR2 reads YFSETQ. CDR3 sequence reads: CAGSSGGLAISYEQYF. The CDR3, as DNA: TGCGCCGGCAGCTCGGGGGGCCTTGCTATCTCCTACGAGCAGTACTTC.

This clonotype showed up many times. The V call is TRBV12-3 or TRBV12-4, the J call TRBJ2-1; 10 nucleotides line up with TRBD2. V gave up 5 bases and J gave up 2 bases; unmatched junction bases: 6. The CDR3 contains 16 residues. This chain's CDR3 is CASSTLAGGPYNEQFF. CDR3 coding DNA: TGTGCCAGCAGTACTTTAGCGGGGGGTCCCTACAATGAGCAGTTCTTC.